This T cell receptor beta chain was profiled in a study of PD-1 blockade in mismatch repair-deficient tumors. In the study overall: All were previously treated, progressing patients with approximately 11 mismatch repair-deficient cancer types.

The TCR-sequenced patients were three responders to pembrolizumab. Germline CDR1 and CDR2: MNHEY and SVGAGI. V was shortened by 5 bases and J by 1 base, with 11 bases between the two germline ends. The CDR3 is 14 residues long. Sequencing used immunoSEQ multiplex PCR; TCRdb keeps in-frame clones, though not all of them. The sample includes tens of thousands of clones, approximately 84% of them seen just once. The clonotype comes from an adult with mismatch repair-deficient cancer. The sequencing used peripheral blood, collected 12 weeks after starting pembrolizumab. The rearrangement joins TRBV6-5 to TRBJ1-1; no definite D call. The DNA of the CDR3 is TGTGCCAGCAGTCTTGGACGGCGGAACACTGAAGCTTTCTTT. Its protein is CASSLGRRNTEAFF.